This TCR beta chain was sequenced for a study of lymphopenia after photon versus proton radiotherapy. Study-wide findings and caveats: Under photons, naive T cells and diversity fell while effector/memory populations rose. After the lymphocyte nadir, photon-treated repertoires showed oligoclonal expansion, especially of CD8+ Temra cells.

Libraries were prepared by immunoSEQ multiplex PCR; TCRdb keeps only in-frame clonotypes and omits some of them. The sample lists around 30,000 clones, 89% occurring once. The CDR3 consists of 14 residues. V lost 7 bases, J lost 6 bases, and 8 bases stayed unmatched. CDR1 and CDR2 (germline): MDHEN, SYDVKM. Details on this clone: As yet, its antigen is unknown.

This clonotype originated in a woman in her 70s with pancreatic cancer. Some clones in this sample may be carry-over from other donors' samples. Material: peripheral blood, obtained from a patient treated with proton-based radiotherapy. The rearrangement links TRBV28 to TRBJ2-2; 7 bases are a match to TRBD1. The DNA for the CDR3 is TGTGCCAGCACCTCGACAGGGTTGGCCGGGGAGCTGTTTTTT. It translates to CASTSTGLAGELFF.